The 11 T cell receptor beta chains in this list originate from one sample, sequenced in a study of cytomegalovirus exposure and HLA in healthy donors. Vbeta (60) and Jbeta (13) primers were used in the PCR. The table came from immunoSEQ multiplex PCR; TCRdb's copy has only in-frame clones and leaves some out. The table records 120,000 or so clones, about four fifths of them present only once. Sequencing was done on a sample of PBMCs. Receptors were obtained from a man aged 18 to 30 in good health and CMV-seronegative.

V gene TRBV2 combines with J gene TRBJ1-2, with D unresolved. Looked up from germline, CDR1 is SNHLY and CDR2 is FYNNEI. Trimming left V 8 bases short and J 2 bases short, with 12 bases between. CDR3 length: 13 residues. The DNA for the CDR3 is TGTGCCAGCTCCGACTACGTCAACTATGGCTACACCTTC. Translated: CASSDYVNYGYTF.

This chain joins TRBV19 and TRBJ1-1, with D hard to call. Trimming cost V 4 bases and J 5 bases, with 20 bases left between them. Germline CDR1 reads LNHDA; CDR2 reads SQIVND (reference sequence). The CDR3 has 16 amino acids. DNA of the CDR3: TGTGCCAGTAGTACTGTATTCGGTAAGCACCCTACTGAAGCTTTCTTT. Residues: CASSTVFGKHPTEAFF.

The CDR3 DNA sequence: TGTGCCAGCAGTGACTCCCCGGGACAGCCGAACACTGAAGCTTTCTTT. This encodes CASSDSPGQPNTEAFF. The chain uses TRBV6-4 and TRBJ1-1; the match to TRBD1 covers 7 bases. This CDR3 is 16 amino acids long. V was pared by 0 bases and J by 1 base, with 5 bases of the junction left unmatched. The germline V gene has CDR1 MRHNA and CDR2 SNTAGT.

This clone showed up just a few times. The chain employs TRBV5-1 and TRBJ2-1, with 11 nucleotides matching TRBD1. The germline V gene has CDR1 SGHRS and CDR2 YFSETQ. The CDR3 is 15 residues long. V shed 3 bases, J shed 9 bases, and the junction held 8 bases outside the gene matches. CDR3 amino acids: CASSSGQGVLGEQFF. The CDR3 region has the DNA TGCGCCAGCAGCTCGGGACAGGGGGTGTTGGGTGAGCAGTTCTTC. Supplemented by reference TRBV5-1 and TRBJ2-1, the full variable domain reads KAGVTQTPRYLIKTRGQQVTLSCSPISGHRSVSWYQQTPGQGLQFLFEYFSETQRNKGNFPGRFSGRQFSNSRSEMNVSTLELGDSALYLCASSSGQGVLGEQFFGPGTRLTVL.

DNA of the CDR3: TGCGCCAGCAGCTTGGGGTCGGCAGGGGGGCATCAGCCCCAGCATTTT. As protein: CASSLGSAGGHQPQHF. The rearrangement joins TRBV5-1 to TRBJ1-5; the match to TRBD1 covers 7 bases. Trimming removed 0 bases from V and 5 bases from J; junction bases left unmatched: 8. Germline lookup yields CDR1 SGHRS and CDR2 YFSETQ. The CDR3 has 16 amino acids.

CDR3 protein: CASRYSAGPQHF. The CDR3 coding sequence is TGTGCCAGTCGGTATTCCGCGGGGCCCCAGCATTTT. The rearrangement links TRBV19 to TRBJ1-5; D remains ambiguous. Trimming left V 8 bases short and J 9 bases short, with 14 bases between. CDR1 is LNHDA, CDR2 SQIVND, per germline (reference sequence). The CDR3 sequence is 12 residues long.

This clone was recorded a few times. J is TRBJ2-1 and V is TRBV11-2; 11 bases match TRBD2. This CDR3 is built from 15 residues. Germline CDR1 and CDR2: SGHAT and FQNNGV. With V trimmed by 3 bases and J by 5 bases, 3 bases remained unmatched. The CDR3 loop is CASSLSGLADNEQFF. CDR3 DNA: TGTGCCAGCAGCTTGTCGGGACTAGCGGACAATGAGCAGTTCTTC. Full variable domain (rest looked up from reference TRBV11-2 and TRBJ2-1): EAGVAQSPRYKIIEKRQSVAFWCNPISGHATLYWYQQILGQGPKLLIQFQNNGVVDDSQLPKDRFSAERLKGVDSTLKIQPAKLEDSAVYLCASSLSGLADNEQFFGPGTRLTVL.

This sequence joins TRBV19 and TRBJ1-2; 8 bases map to TRBD1. J was trimmed by 2 bases and V by 5 bases; bases with no gene match: 7. The germline V gene encodes CDR1 LNHDA and CDR2 SQIVND (reference sequence). The length of the CDR3 is 15 residues. DNA of the CDR3: TGTGCCAGTAGTCTTGCAGGGGGCGTAAACTATGGCTACACCTTC. It translates to CASSLAGGVNYGYTF.

This chain links TRBV5-1 with TRBJ2-5; D is unclear. Trimming removed 4 bases at V and 1 base at J, with 5 bases between. The CDR3 sequence is 12 residues long. The germline V gene encodes CDR1 SGHRS and CDR2 YFSETQ. CDR3 nucleotide sequence: TGCGCCAGCAGCCCATCCCAAGAGACCCAGTACTTC. This encodes CASSPSQETQYF. The variable domain in full, with the rest retrieved from reference TRBV5-1 and TRBJ2-5, is KAGVTQTPRYLIKTRGQQVTLSCSPISGHRSVSWYQQTPGQGLQFLFEYFSETQRNKGNFPGRFSGRQFSNSRSEMNVSTLELGDSALYLCASSPSQETQYFGPGTRLLVL.

This chain uses TRBV5-6 with TRBJ1-2; TRBD1 agrees at 8 bases. CDR3 size: 16 residues. Germline lookup yields CDR1 SGHDT and CDR2 YYEEEE. With V trimmed by 2 bases and J by 4 bases, 10 bases remained unmatched. CDR3 amino acids: CASSFRSSGGGYGYTF. In DNA form, the CDR3 reads TGTGCCAGCAGCTTTCGGTCATCAGGGGGCGGCTATGGCTACACCTTC.

The chain is built from TRBV5-1 and TRBJ1-1, with TRBD1 matching over 8 bases. The CDR3 has 15 amino acids. Germline trimming cut 4 bases from V and 1 base from J; bases unmatched to any gene: 6. Germline V gene sequence: CDR1 SGHRS, CDR2 YFSETQ. The CDR3 bases are TGCGCCAGCAGCGCCTCCGACAGGGGGAACACTGAAGCTTTCTTT. Protein: CASSASDRGNTEAFF. The full variable domain, its missing parts supplied by reference TRBV5-1 and TRBJ1-1, is KAGVTQTPRYLIKTRGQQVTLSCSPISGHRSVSWYQQTPGQGLQFLFEYFSETQRNKGNFPGRFSGRQFSNSRSEMNVSTLELGDSALYLCASSASDRGNTEAFFGQGTRLTVV.